This T cell receptor beta chain was retrieved from a study of T cell repertoires in cytomegalovirus infection. The wider study: In public TCR beta signatures, there were indications of both CMV infection and matching HLA type.

TCRdb reanalysed the reads using MiXCR and keeps one entry per CDR3 protein. The data contain 900,000 to 950,000 distinct CDR3 sequences, around 30% of them seen just once; the ten biggest clones take up roughly 13%. Broader study findings: Clonotypes of TCR beta that were HLA-C-restricted and CMV-specific dominated the ex vivo response. Summed frequency of shared TCR beta families picked out CMV carriers who also had the relevant HLA.

Germline V lookup: CDR1 SEHNR, CDR2 FQNEAQ (reference sequence). Unmatched junction bases numbered 21, after V lost 5 bases and J lost 7 bases. This CDR3 comprises 18 residues. This clonotype came up once. The antigen remains undetermined. The genes are TRBV7-9 and TRBJ1-2, with 8 positions matching TRBD1. This clonotype originated in a human donor in good health (CMV status not recorded). Some clones in this sample may be carry-over from other donors' samples. The material sequenced was cultured CD8+ T cells from PBMCs, taken from culture after CMV antigen stimulation. CDR3 loop: CASSTSEVAGGDASGYTF. DNA for the CDR3: TGTGCCAGCAGCACAAGTGAGGTGGCAGGGGGCGATGCAAGTGGCTACACCTTC.